This T cell receptor (beta chain) was sequenced during a study of T-cell memory formation after mild COVID-19. Looking at the study overall: Largely, the TCR clusters proved donor specific. Findings of the study overall: Contracting CD4+ clones sat mainly in CM and EM; CD8+ in EMRA. Contracting clones from day 15 to 85 had balanced CD4/CD8; later expanders favoured CD4+.

Trimming left V 6 bases short and J 0 bases short, with 17 bases between. This CDR3 has 16 amino acids. This clonotype was seen a few times. The antigen remains undetermined. 5'RACE primed from the constant segment yielded TCR alpha and TCR beta cDNA libraries bearing sample barcodes and UMIs. A single record per CDR3 protein comes from TCRdb applying MiXCR to the 5' RACE reads. The sample has 450,000 to 650,000 distinct CDR3 sequences, 15% to 20% seen once; the top ten hold around 12%. The TCR comes from an adult woman who had mild COVID-19 (a few samples of this study predate the infection). Cell type and time point are not known. The J gene is TRBJ1-1, the V gene TRBV12-3 or TRBV12-4; no definite D call. The sequenced sample consisted of PBMCs or a T cell subset sorted from them (not recorded which). CDR3: CASRLGQLWMNTEAFF. The CDR3 DNA follows: TGTGCCAGCAGACTCGGGCAGCTTTGGATGAACACTGAAGCTTTCTTT.